This TCR beta chain was identified in a study of blood T cell repertoires in COVID-19. Study-wide context: The United States, Italy and Spain supplied acute and convalescent COVID-19 samples.

Clones were read by immunoSEQ multiplex PCR, and TCRdb kept only the in-frame ones, dropping some. Of approximately 250,000 clones listed, over 70% were seen once; the top ten hold around 3.1%. The germline gives CDR1 MNHEY, CDR2 SVGAGI. V gave up 2 bases and J gave up 10 bases, with 14 bases separating them. The CDR3 length is 13 residues. This TCR derives from a woman between 40 and 55 years old who had been exposed to COVID-19. The V call is TRBV6-5, the J call TRBJ1-1, with a tentative D call TRBD1 (5 bases). The specimen sequenced was PBMCs or T cells enriched from blood (not recorded which). The CDR3 DNA is TGTGCCAGCAGTTACGGCCGGGGGGGTCCAGCTTTCTTT. Protein: CASSYGRGGPAFF.